One sample yielded the 16 T cell receptor beta chains listed below, sequenced in a study of cytomegalovirus exposure and HLA in healthy donors (dated by TCRdb to about 2017). The method was the immunoSEQ multiplex PCR assay. The multiplex PCR relied on a mix of 60 forward primers for TCR Vbeta segments and 13 reverse primers for TCR Jbeta segments. In its TCRdb copy, this immuneACCESS table keeps in-frame sequences only and misses some clones. Where compared with another copy, unresolved V genes explain less than half of these, and the others have no known cause. This sample is represented by about 200,000 clones; about four fifths of them were singletons. In total, the top ten clones hold 1.5% of the sample. Sequencing was done on a sample of PBMCs. The receptors originated from a girl between 10 and 17 years old in good health and CMV-seropositive.

The chain has TRBV11-3 and TRBJ2-5; 11 bases are a match to TRBD2. Germline CDR1 is SGHNT and CDR2 is YENEEA. With 7 bases clipped from V and 2 bases from J, the junction kept 6 bases outside the gene matches. This CDR3 comprises 15 residues. The CDR3 region has the DNA TGTGCCAGCACGCGGACTAGCGGGCAACAAGAGACCCAGTACTTC. It specifies CASTRTSGQQETQYF.

This chain joins TRBV7-8 and TRBJ1-1, with TRBD1 as a possible D gene (5 bases). Germline assignment: CDR1 SGHVS and CDR2 FQNEAQ. The V end lost 8 bases, the J end lost 0 bases, and 13 bases lay between the germline ends. This CDR3 contains 14 residues. The CDR3 region has the DNA TGTGCCAGCTCGCTATGGGGGGTGAACACTGAAGCTTTCTTT. It is translated as CASSLWGVNTEAFF.

The chain employs TRBV6-5 and TRBJ2-1; 8 bases fit TRBD2. The CDR3 extends over 16 amino acids. Germline CDR1 is MNHEY and CDR2 is SVGAGI. The V gene end was trimmed by 2 bases and the J gene end by 3 bases; junction bases not matched to a gene: 6. The CDR3 region is CASSYEASGGYNEQFF. The DNA for the CDR3 is TGTGCCAGCAGTTACGAGGCCAGCGGGGGCTACAATGAGCAGTTCTTC.

This chain uses TRBV7-2 with TRBJ1-2; 7 bases line up with TRBD1. This CDR3 spans 16 amino acids. V shed 5 bases, J shed 4 bases, and the junction held 13 bases outside the gene matches. Germline V lookup: CDR1 SGHTA, CDR2 FQGNSA. DNA for the CDR3: TGTGCCAGCAGCCCCACCCCCCAGACAGGGAGCTATGGCTACACCTTC. Translation gives CASSPTPQTGSYGYTF.

The chain carries TRBV4-2 and TRBJ2-3, with 11 nucleotides matching TRBD2. Germline assignment: CDR1 LGHNA and CDR2 YNFKEQ. The V and J ends lost 4 bases and 4 bases, in that order; junction bases with no gene match: 4. The CDR3 contains 15 residues. CDR3 nucleotide sequence: TGTGCCAGCAGCCGGGGACTAGCGGAGGCAGATACGCAGTATTTT. As protein: CASSRGLAEADTQYF.

This clone was counted a few times. The rearrangement uses TRBV6-5 and TRBJ2-3; weak D call: TRBD1 (6 bases). The CDR3 extends over 13 amino acids. Trimming cost V 6 bases and J 6 bases, with 13 bases left between them. Germline CDR1 is MNHEY and CDR2 is SVGAGI. The DNA of the CDR3 is TGTGCCAGCAGGCCCGGAGACAGGGATACGCAGTATTTT. Encoded protein: CASRPGDRDTQYF.

The chain recombines TRBV19 with TRBJ1-4; 9 nucleotides line up with TRBD1. In germline, CDR1 is LNHDA, CDR2 SQIVND (reference sequence). Trimming removed 3 bases from V and 8 bases from J; junction bases left unmatched: 7. The CDR3 is 15 residues long. DNA of the CDR3: TGTGCCAGTAGTATGGGGACAGGGTCTCCGGAAAAACTGTTTTTT. Amino acid sequence: CASSMGTGSPEKLFF.

The J gene is TRBJ1-1, the V gene TRBV7-2; no firm D call. Deletions cut 5 bases from V and 4 bases from J, with 11 bases between. Germline CDR1 is SGHTA and CDR2 is FQGNSA. The CDR3 is 13 residues long. The CDR3 here is CASSPGRSTEAFF. Written as DNA, the CDR3 is TGTGCCAGCAGCCCCGGGAGGTCCACTGAAGCTTTCTTT. The full variable domain, rest sourced from reference TRBV7-2 and TRBJ1-1, is GAGVSQSPSNKVTEKGKDVELRCDPISGHTALYWYRQSLGQGLEFLIYFQGNSAPDKSGLPSDRFSAERTGGSVSTLTIQRTQQEDSAVYLCASSPGRSTEAFFGQGTRLTVV.

This chain connects TRBV7-2 to TRBJ2-1; TRBD2 agrees at 8 bases. This CDR3 is 14 amino acids long. CDR1 SGHTA and CDR2 FQGNSA come from the germline V gene. The V segment lost 7 bases and the J segment 10 bases; nucleotides outside the gene matches: 12. The CDR3 nucleotides are TGTGCCAGCACTAAAGGCCCGACTAGCGCGGAGCAGTTCTTC. It is translated as CASTKGPTSAEQFF.

This clone was detected a few times. The rearrangement joins TRBV18 to TRBJ2-6, with D maybe TRBD2 (6 bases). This CDR3 has 17 amino acids. V was trimmed by 1 base and J by 1 base, leaving 11 bases between them. Germline values: CDR1 KGHSH, CDR2 LQKENI. For the CDR3, the DNA is TGTGCCAGCTCACCACGGAGGGAATGGTCTGGGGCCAACGTCCTGACTTTC. Protein: CASSPRREWSGANVLTF.

The sample holds one count of this clone. The chain has TRBV5-4 and TRBJ2-5, with a tentative D call TRBD1 (6 bases). The V end lost 2 bases, the J end lost 2 bases, and 10 bases lay between the germline ends. Germline CDR1 is SGHNT and CDR2 is YYREEE (reference sequence). The CDR3 extends over 14 amino acids. CDR3 DNA sequence: TGTGCCAGCAGCTTCGAGGGGGAGCAAGAGACCCAGTACTTC. Translated: CASSFEGEQETQYF.

This clone was seen a handful of times. V and J are TRBV11-2 and TRBJ1-4; a possible D gene is TRBD1 (5 bases). In germline, CDR1 is SGHAT, CDR2 FQNNGV. Between the trimmed V and J ends, which lost 1 base and 8 bases, there was a span of 11 bases. CDR3 length equals 14 residues. CDR3 coding DNA: TGTGCCAGCAGCTTAGGGGGTACAGGCGAAAAACTGTTTTTT. Translation gives CASSLGGTGEKLFF.

The chain couples TRBV27 to TRBJ2-3, with D possibly matching TRBD1 (5 bases). Trimming shortened V by 4 bases and J by 0 bases, and 8 bases separated the two germline ends. CDR3 length equals 14 residues. CDR1 and CDR2 (germline): MNHEY, SMNVEV (reference sequence). The CDR3 DNA sequence: TGTGCCAGCAGTTCAAGACAGAGCACAGATACGCAGTATTTT. Encoded protein: CASSSRQSTDTQYF.

CDR3 residues: CASSVGLLSYEQYF. CDR3 in DNA: TGTGCCAGCAGCGTAGGTTTACTATCCTACGAGCAGTACTTC. J is TRBJ2-7 and V is TRBV9; D gene uncertain. The CDR3 spans 14 residues. Trimming shortened V by 0 bases and J by 1 base, and 8 bases separated the two germline ends. The germline V gene encodes CDR1 SGDLS and CDR2 YYNGEE.

The chain uses TRBV5-4 and TRBJ2-7, with 9 bases fitting TRBD1. Germline trimming cut 2 bases from V and 2 bases from J; bases unmatched to any gene: 5. This CDR3 region has 15 residues. Germline values: CDR1 SGHNT, CDR2 YYREEE (reference sequence). The CDR3 reads CASSFGGDRAYEQYF. CDR3 in DNA: TGTGCCAGCAGCTTTGGTGGGGACAGGGCCTACGAGCAGTACTTC.

V gene TRBV29-1 combines with J gene TRBJ2-3, with unresolved D. This CDR3 has 14 residues. CDR1 SQVTM and CDR2 ANQGSEA come from the germline V gene. Trimming shortened V by 5 bases and J by 5 bases, and 17 bases separated the two germline ends. This CDR3 is CSVWKGSTGDTQYF. Written as DNA, the CDR3 is TGCAGCGTTTGGAAAGGCTCCACGGGAGATACGCAGTATTTT.